The 12 T cell receptor beta chains below were found in one sample sequenced in a study of Graves' ophthalmopathy and Graves' hyperthyroidism. Amplification of the TCR beta CDR3 regions used RNA transcripts (as template). Following a first-round RT-PCR that used HTBI primers, a second-round multiplex PCR was carried out. One entry per CDR3 protein, called by TCRdb with MiXCR from the multiplex PCR reads. This sample yields about 390,000 distinct CDR3 sequences, of which about 18% are seen a single time; 2.4% belongs to the top ten. The sample taken for sequencing was peripheral blood. The receptors here all came from an adult woman with stable Graves' hyperthyroidism.

Ten or more counts support this clonotype. The V gene is TRBV6-2 or TRBV6-3, the J gene TRBJ2-7; D unclear. V lost 8 bases to trimming and J lost 0 bases, with 5 bases between them. The CDR3 length is 11 residues. The germline V gene has CDR1 MNHEY and CDR2 SVGEGT. The CDR3 here is CASGGSYEQYF. The CDR3 DNA is TGTGCCAGCGGCGGCTCCTACGAGCAGTACTTC.

The V gene is TRBV3-1, the J gene TRBJ1-3; D is undetermined. Trimming took off 0 bases at V and 0 bases at J, with 9 bases between the two ends. CDR3 length: 16 amino acids. Germline values: CDR1 LGHDT, CDR2 YNNKEL (reference sequence). The chain's CDR3 is CASSQDPGSSGNTIYF. The CDR3, as DNA: TGTGCCAGCAGCCAAGATCCGGGTAGCTCTGGAAACACCATATATTTT.

The sample holds many counts of this clonotype. The chain recombines TRBV29-1 with TRBJ1-2; no reliable D call. Deletions cut 1 base from V and 3 bases from J, with 15 bases between. The CDR3 spans 15 residues. Germline V gives CDR1 SQVTM, CDR2 ANQGSEA. The CDR3 sequence is CSVEGASAGDYGYTF. CDR3 nucleotides: TGCAGCGTTGAAGGGGCTTCGGCGGGCGACTATGGCTACACCTTC.

In this sample, this clonotype turned up many times. The chain joins TRBV2 to TRBJ2-7; D is unresolved. Germline CDR1 is SNHLY and CDR2 is FYNNEI. The V end was cut by 7 bases, the J end by 0 bases, with 10 bases between. The CDR3 is 13 amino acids. CDR3 residues: CASNGGSSYEQYF. The CDR3 nucleotides are TGTGCCAGCAACGGCGGTAGCTCCTACGAGCAGTACTTC.

This clonotype was observed once. V gene TRBV6-1 combines with J gene TRBJ1-1; no clear D gene. Trimming took off 7 bases at V and 6 bases at J, with 15 bases between the two ends. Germline CDR1 and CDR2: MNHNS and SASEGT. This CDR3 has 13 residues. CDR3 loop: CASTLNGGAEAFF. CDR3 DNA sequence: TGTGCCAGCACCCTAAATGGTGGGGCTGAAGCTTTCTTT.

This clonotype was seen repeatedly, ten times or more. CDR3 DNA sequence: TGCAGTGCCGCCGAGGACAGGTCCTACGAGCAGTACTTC. Translation: CSAAEDRSYEQYF. This chain links TRBV20-1 with TRBJ2-7; 7 bases agree with TRBD1. CDR1 and CDR2 from the germline V gene are DFQATT and SNEGSKA (reference sequence). With 6 bases clipped from V and 1 base from J, the junction kept 6 bases outside the gene matches. This CDR3 is built from 13 residues.

This clonotype occurred many times. The chain combines TRBV7-8 with TRBJ2-7, with 9 bases lining up with TRBD1. V lost 4 bases and J lost 2; bases outside the gene matches: 6. This CDR3 has 15 residues. CDR1 is SGHVS, CDR2 FQNEAQ, per germline. The CDR3: CASSSRTGEPYEQYF. Written as DNA, the CDR3 is TGTGCCAGCAGCTCCCGGACAGGGGAACCCTACGAGCAGTACTTC. The full variable domain, completed using reference TRBV7-8 and TRBJ2-7, is GAGVSQSPRYKVAKRGQDVALRCDPISGHVSLFWYQQALGQGPEFLTYFQNEAQLDKSGLPSDRFFAERPEGSVSTLKIQRTQQEDSAVYLCASSSRTGEPYEQYFGPGTRLTVT.

In the case of this clonotype: The germline gene is not matched at one end of the junction; a read error may be the cause. The chain uses TRBV12-3 or TRBV12-4 and TRBJ1-1; the D is unclear. The CDR3 covers 14 residues. CDR3 nucleotide sequence: TGTGCCAGCAGTTCGAGGGTCTTGAACACTGAAGCTTGCTTT. This gives the protein CASSSRVLNTEACF.

This clonotype was detected ten times or more. This chain connects TRBV29-1 to TRBJ1-5; D remains unclear. Trimming pared 4 bases from V and 4 bases from J, leaving 11 bases between. Germline values: CDR1 SQVTM, CDR2 ANQGSEA. The CDR3 loop spans 13 amino acids. In nucleotides, the CDR3 is TGCAGCGTTGCTCCCGGACTGAATCAGCCCCAGCATTTT. Residues: CSVAPGLNQPQHF.

This clonotype was detected ten times or more. The chain links TRBV14 to TRBJ2-7; TRBD2 might be the D (5 bases). Germline-derived CDR1 and CDR2 are SGHDN and FVKESK. This CDR3 region has 13 residues. V gave up 2 bases and J gave up 3 bases, with 8 bases separating them. The CDR3 nucleotides are TGTGCCAGCAGCCAACTAGCAGACTACGAGCAGTACTTC. This sequence encodes CASSQLADYEQYF.

This clonotype was detected many times. CDR3 sequence: CASSRSRGPEDTGELFF. CDR3 DNA sequence: TGTGCCAGCAGTCGGAGCCGGGGGCCGGAGGACACCGGGGAGCTGTTTTTT. The rearrangement joins TRBV6-5 to TRBJ2-2, with D possibly called TRBD1 or TRBD2 (6 bases each). Per the germline V gene, CDR1 is MNHEY and CDR2 is SVGAGI. V lost 5 bases and J lost 3, with 19 bases in between. This CDR3 spans 17 amino acids.

This clonotype was seen a handful of times. The CDR3 protein is CASGRHDGGETQYF. The DNA of the CDR3 is TGTGCTAGTGGCCGTCACGATGGGGGGGAGACCCAGTACTTC. The V call is TRBV12-5, the J call TRBJ2-5; maybe TRBD2 (6 bases). Germline loops: CDR1 LGHNT, CDR2 FRNRAP. V lost 6 bases, J lost 5 bases, and 16 bases lay in between. This CDR3 spans 14 amino acids.